A single sample gave rise to the 14 T cell receptor beta chains below, sequenced in a study of beta chain features in type 1 diabetes. Antigen specificity for these receptors is unknown. Isolated RNA was reverse transcribed in full, so expressed TCRB transcripts were sequenced. Only in-frame clones appear in the TCRdb table, and some are missing; sequencing was by immunoSEQ multiplex PCR. The sample shows almost 350,000 clones, around 9.7% of them seen only once. General study findings and limits: For Type 1 diabetes patients, all four CD4+ subsets carried TCRB CDR3s that were moderately but significantly shorter.

Sequenced input: central memory CD4+ T cells from blood. These receptors were obtained from a man aged 25 to 40 with type 1 diabetes.

CDR3: CASSFSGADEKLFF. CDR3 bases: TGCGCCAGCAGCTTTTCAGGGGCCGACGAAAAACTGTTTTTT. This chain links TRBV5-1 with TRBJ1-4; D might be TRBD1 (6 bases). Trimming stripped 2 bases from V and 8 bases from J, with 13 bases between. Germline V gene lookup returns CDR1 SGHRS and CDR2 YFSETQ. CDR3 length: 14 residues.

This clone was recorded a few times. In DNA, the CDR3 is TGTGCCATCAGTGATCCCGCTAGCGGGGGCACAGATACGCAGTATTTT. The encoded protein is CAISDPASGGTDTQYF. The V gene is TRBV10-3, the J gene TRBJ2-3; TRBD2 matches at 9 bases. This CDR3 is built from 16 residues. The germline CDR1 and CDR2 sequences are ENHRY and SYGVKD. The V gene end was trimmed by 3 bases and the J gene end by 1 base; junction bases not matched to a gene: 5.

This clone was seen only a few times. The chain couples TRBV6-6 to TRBJ2-3; possible D gene TRBD1, 7 bases. The length of the CDR3 is 15 residues. CDR1 is MNHNY, CDR2 SVGAGI, per germline (reference sequence). V dropped 6 bases and J dropped 0 bases, with 13 bases sitting between them. The CDR3 region is CASRVSGGSTDTQYF. The DNA of the CDR3 is TGTGCCAGCAGAGTCTCAGGGGGGAGCACAGATACGCAGTATTTT.

The chain couples TRBV5-1 to TRBJ2-5, with TRBD2 matching over 11 bases. CDR1 is SGHRS and CDR2 is YFSETQ in the germline V gene. The CDR3 consists of 16 residues. Trimming cost V 3 bases and J 2 bases; bases outside gene matches: 6. The CDR3 DNA follows: TGCGCCAGCAGCTCCTTAGCGGGAGGGTTACAAGAGACCCAGTACTTC. Its protein product is CASSSLAGGLQETQYF.

The chain joins TRBV7-9 to TRBJ2-1, with a tentative D call TRBD1 (6 bases). The CDR3 spans 12 residues. V lost 3 bases, J lost 9 bases, and 9 bases lay in between. Germline V CDR1 and CDR2: SEHNR, FQNEAQ (reference sequence). The CDR3 spells CASSFEGVEQFF. The CDR3 region has the DNA TGTGCCAGCAGCTTCGAGGGGGTTGAGCAGTTCTTC.

The V gene is TRBV2, the J gene TRBJ2-5; 8 bases line up with TRBD2. After removal of 8 bases from V and 5 bases from J, the junction contained 7 bases not matched to a gene. Germline CDR1 SNHLY, CDR2 FYNNEI. This CDR3 comprises 13 residues. CDR3 residues: CASCLAGQETQYF. CDR3 nucleotide sequence: TGTGCCAGCTGTTTAGCGGGGCAGGAGACCCAGTACTTC.

This clone has only a few counts. The sample carries other DNA sequences with the same CDR3. The chain combines TRBV2 with TRBJ2-2; TRBD1 or TRBD2 may be the D gene (5 bases each). The CDR3 length is 14 residues. CDR1 and CDR2 (germline): SNHLY, FYNNEI. Trimming shortened V by 8 bases and J by 1 base, and 11 bases separated the two germline ends. The CDR3 here is CASSGTLNTGELFF. In DNA form, the CDR3 reads TGTGCCAGCTCCGGGACCCTGAACACCGGGGAGCTGTTTTTT.

A few counts support this clone. The rearrangement uses TRBV2 and TRBJ2-7; 7 bases map to TRBD1. Trimming took 8 bases from V and 4 from J; bases not matched to a gene: 11. This CDR3 spans 14 amino acids. Germline assignment: CDR1 SNHLY and CDR2 FYNNEI. CDR3 region: CASGRGTAFYEQYF. CDR3 DNA sequence: TGTGCCAGCGGACGAGGGACAGCTTTTTACGAGCAGTACTTC.

V gene TRBV18 combines with J gene TRBJ1-3, with 7 nucleotides matching TRBD1. The CDR3 is made up of 16 amino acids. Germline lookup yields CDR1 KGHSH and CDR2 LQKENI. V gave up 3 bases and J gave up 1 base; unmatched junction bases: 6. This CDR3 is CASSPSTGRSGNTIYF. The CDR3 DNA sequence: TGTGCCAGCTCACCTTCGACAGGGCGTTCTGGAAACACCATATATTTT.

This clone appeared a few times. The chain joins TRBV25-1 to TRBJ2-7; a weak D match, TRBD1 (5 bases). Germline CDR1 is MGHDK and CDR2 is SYGVNS. Trimming pared 1 base from V and 6 bases from J, leaving 16 bases between. The length of the CDR3 is 15 residues. This CDR3 reads CASSEWGIFYAEQYF. CDR3 DNA sequence: TGTGCCAGCAGTGAATGGGGCATCTTTTATGCCGAGCAGTACTTC.

This chain links TRBV11-2 with TRBJ2-3; 9 nucleotides line up with TRBD1. The CDR3 length is 15 residues. V was clipped by 5 bases and J by 6 bases; unmatched bases: 9. Germline CDR1 reads SGHAT; CDR2 reads FQNNGV. The CDR3 DNA reads as TGTGCCAGCAGCCTAGGGACAGGGTATGTTGATACGCAGTATTTT. Its protein is CASSLGTGYVDTQYF.

A few counts support this clone. This sequence joins TRBV29-1 and TRBJ2-1; D unresolved. Per the germline V gene, CDR1 is SQVTM and CDR2 is ANQGSEA. The CDR3 consists of 11 residues. The V end was cut by 6 bases, the J end by 5 bases, with 8 bases between. As DNA, the CDR3 is TGCAGCGTCCGCCACAACAATGAGCAGTTCTTC. It specifies CSVRHNNEQFF.

This clone came up a few times. The rearrangement links TRBV11-2 to TRBJ2-7, with D tentatively TRBD1 (6 bases). The V end lost 5 bases, the J end lost 1 base, and 15 bases lay between the germline ends. This CDR3 is built from 15 residues. Germline CDR1 is SGHAT and CDR2 is FQNNGV. CDR3 sequence reads: CASSPTGPSSYEQYF. CDR3 sequence (DNA): TGTGCCAGCAGCCCGACAGGCCCATCATCCTACGAGCAGTACTTC.

The chain recombines TRBV29-1 with TRBJ2-7, with 10 bases fitting TRBD1. This CDR3 has 13 residues. V dropped 7 bases and J dropped 6; count of bases not matched to a gene: 9. Germline V gives CDR1 SQVTM, CDR2 ANQGSEA. In nucleotides, the CDR3 is TGCAGCGCCCGTGGGACAGGGGTAGGCGAGCAGTACTTC. This sequence encodes CSARGTGVGEQYF.